The source of this T cell receptor beta chain is a study of regulatory T cells in long-lasting Graves disease. Building of the TCR beta libraries involved iRepertoire HTBI primers and Arm-PCR of CDR3 regions. TCRdb re-derived calls from the multiplex PCR reads in MiXCR, one entry per CDR3 protein. The table lists hundreds of thousands of distinct CDR3 sequences, less than 25% of them singletons. This CDR3 has 14 amino acids. The V end was cut by 6 bases, the J end by 3 bases, with 11 bases between. Germline CDR1 and CDR2: LGHDT and YNNKEL (reference sequence). Sample time point: persistent/refractory GD, antithyroid drugs over 5 years with positive TRAb. Extracted RNA from PBMCs served as the source of the TCR library. This clonotype was found many times.

V usage is TRBV3-1 and J usage is TRBJ2-2; D gene ambiguous. Specimen: peripheral blood mononuclear cells (PBMCs), collected when the disease was refractory, from a patient treated with antithyroid drugs. The TCR comes from a female donor with Graves disease. CDR3 sequence reads: CASSQDPDTGELFF. The DNA of the CDR3 is TGTGCCAGCAGTCAGGACCCCGACACCGGGGAGCTGTTTTTT. Full variable domain (missing parts from reference TRBV3-1 and TRBJ2-2): DTAVSQTPKYLVTQMGNDKSIKCEQNLGHDTMYWYKQDSKKFLKIMFSYNNKELIINETVPNRFSPKSPDKAHLNLHINSLELGDSAVYFCASSQDPDTGELFFGEGSRLTVL.